Each of the 9 T cell receptor beta chains below was sequenced from the same sample in a study of T-cell memory formation after mild COVID-19. TCRdb called the 5' RACE reads again in MiXCR, with one record for every CDR3 protein. The sample lists hundreds of thousands of distinct CDR3 sequences, roughly an eighth occurring once. The sequenced sample was PBMCs or a T cell subset sorted from them (not recorded which). The receptors were gathered from a man aged 18 to 35 who had mild COVID-19 (a few samples of this study predate the infection). Cell type and time point are not known.

The chain is built from TRBV7-9 and TRBJ2-7; 10 nucleotides match TRBD1. Germline assignment: CDR1 SEHNR and CDR2 FQNEAQ (reference sequence). CDR3 length equals 15 residues. Germline trimming cut 5 bases from V and 4 bases from J; bases unmatched to any gene: 8. The CDR3 DNA reads TGTGCCAGCAGCCCCGCCGGGACAGGGGTATACGAGCAGTACTTC. It is translated as CASSPAGTGVYEQYF.

This chain links TRBV5-6 with TRBJ2-2, with D unclear. Trimming cost V 0 bases and J 5 bases, with 5 bases left between them. This CDR3 contains 13 residues. The germline V gene encodes CDR1 SGHDT and CDR2 YYEEEE. The CDR3 DNA reads as TGTGCCAGCAGCTTGGTCAGGACCGGGGAGCTGTTTTTT. Translated: CASSLVRTGELFF.

This clonotype was counted only a few times. V and J are TRBV5-1 and TRBJ2-7; D might be TRBD2 (5 bases). Trimming took off 3 bases at V and 3 bases at J, with 10 bases between the two ends. This CDR3 has 13 amino acids. Germline loops: CDR1 SGHRS, CDR2 YFSETQ. The CDR3 DNA follows: TGCGCCAGCAGCTCGGACGGGAACTACGAGCAGTACGTC. It encodes CASSSDGNYEQYV.

This chain uses TRBV23-1 with TRBJ2-7; 9 positions match TRBD2. TRBV23-1 is flagged as an ORF with uncertain function. The CDR3 is made up of 17 amino acids. Trimming cost V 3 bases and J 0 bases; bases outside gene matches: 9. The CDR3 loop reads CASSHRPLAGASYEQYV. The CDR3 bases are TGCGCCAGCAGTCACCGTCCATTAGCGGGAGCCTCCTACGAGCAGTACGTC.

The CDR3 reads CASSQEQGSTGELFF. The CDR3 DNA reads TGCGCCAGCAGCCAAGAACAGGGTTCCACCGGGGAGCTGTTTTTT. The rearrangement links TRBV4-1 to TRBJ2-2; D might be TRBD1 (6 bases). CDR3 size: 15 residues. The germline CDR1 and CDR2 sequences are MGHRA and YSYEKL. The V end was cut by 0 bases, the J end by 4 bases, with 9 bases between.

This clonotype appeared a few times. V usage is TRBV25-1 and J usage is TRBJ2-3; 7 positions match TRBD2. V was pared by 3 bases and J by 6 bases, with 9 bases of the junction left unmatched. This CDR3 has 15 amino acids. Germline loops: CDR1 MGHDK, CDR2 SYGVNS. The CDR3 DNA reads as TGTGCCAGCAGTGACTCGGCGGGGGATGGGGATACGCAGTATTTT. Amino acids: CASSDSAGDGDTQYF.

The chain links TRBV30 to TRBJ2-7; tentative D call: TRBD2 (6 bases). The V and J ends lost 1 base and 0 bases respectively, with 13 bases between them. CDR3 length: 15 residues. CDR1 and CDR2 (germline): GTSNPN, SVGIG (reference sequence). This chain's CDR3 is CAWSGLFGGSYEQYF. CDR3 bases: TGTGCCTGGAGTGGACTTTTCGGGGGCTCCTACGAGCAGTACTTC.

This clonotype was seen at least ten times. The chain couples TRBV7-3 to TRBJ1-1, with D uncertain. Germline V CDR1 and CDR2: SGHTA, FQGTGA. The CDR3 runs 14 residues. The V and J ends lost 3 bases and 1 base respectively, with 9 bases between them. CDR3 amino acids: CASSLRHSNTEAFF. CDR3 coding DNA: TGTGCCAGCAGCTTGAGACATTCGAACACTGAAGCTTTCTTT. The full variable domain, its missing parts supplied by reference TRBV7-3 and TRBJ1-1, is GAGVSQTPSNKVTEKGKYVELRCDPISGHTALYWYRQSLGQGPEFLIYFQGTGAADDSGLPNDRFFAVRPEGSVSTLKIQRTERGDSAVYLCASSLRHSNTEAFFGQGTRLTVV.

This clonotype was picked up a small number of times. The rearrangement joins TRBV28 to TRBJ2-3; no firm D call. Trimming took off 5 bases at V and 5 bases at J, with 8 bases between the two ends. The CDR3 has 12 amino acids. Germline loops: CDR1 MDHEN, CDR2 SYDVKM. The CDR3 DNA follows: TGTGCCAGCAGTGCAGGCAGAGATACGCAGTATTTT. It is translated as CASSAGRDTQYF.